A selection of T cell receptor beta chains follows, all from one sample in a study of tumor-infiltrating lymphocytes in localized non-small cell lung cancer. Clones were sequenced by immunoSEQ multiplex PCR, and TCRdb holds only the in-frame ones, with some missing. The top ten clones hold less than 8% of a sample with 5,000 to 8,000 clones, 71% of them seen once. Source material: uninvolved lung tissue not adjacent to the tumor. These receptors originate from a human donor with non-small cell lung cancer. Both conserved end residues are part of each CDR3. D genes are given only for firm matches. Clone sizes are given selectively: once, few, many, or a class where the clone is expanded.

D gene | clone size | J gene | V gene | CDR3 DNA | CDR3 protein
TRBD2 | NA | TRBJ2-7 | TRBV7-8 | TGTGCCAGCAGCTTGGGGCGGGAGGAAGACGAGCAGTACTTC | CASSLGREEDEQYF
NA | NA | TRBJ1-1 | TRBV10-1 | TGCGCCAGCAGTGGAGACAGGATCTCTATGAACACTGAAGCTTTCTTT | CASSGDRISMNTEAFF
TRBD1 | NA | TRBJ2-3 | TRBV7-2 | TGTGCCAGCAGCTTAACCCCGGGACAGGGGAGCACAGATACGCAGTATTTT | CASSLTPGQGSTDTQYF
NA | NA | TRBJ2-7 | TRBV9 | TGTGCCAGCAGCGCACAGGGTGCCTACGAGCAGTACTTC | CASSAQGAYEQYF
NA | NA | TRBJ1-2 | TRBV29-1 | TGCAGCGTTGAATCCGTCCCCTATGGCTACACCTTC | CSVESVPYGYTF
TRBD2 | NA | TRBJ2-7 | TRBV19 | TGTGCCAGTAGTGCGGGAGGCGACTACGAGCAGTACTTC | CASSAGGDYEQYF
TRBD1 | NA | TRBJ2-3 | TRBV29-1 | TGCAGCGTTGGGAGGACAGGGCGCACAGATACGCAGTATTTT | CSVGRTGRTDTQYF
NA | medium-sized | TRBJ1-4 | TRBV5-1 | TGCGCCAGCAGCTTGGTGCCGGGATTGGAGGAAAAACTGTTTTTT | CASSLVPGLEEKLFF
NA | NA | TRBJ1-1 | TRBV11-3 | TGTGCCAGCAGCACCTACAGTGACACTGAAGCTTTCTTT | CASSTYSDTEAFF
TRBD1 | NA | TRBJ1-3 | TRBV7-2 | TGTGCCAGCAGCTTAGACAGGGGATCTGGAAACACCATATATTTT | CASSLDRGSGNTIYF
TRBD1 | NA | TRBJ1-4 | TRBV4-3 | TGCGCCAGCAGCCCGCGCCCCGGGACAGGGGGTGAAAAACTGTTTTTT | CASSPRPGTGGEKLFF
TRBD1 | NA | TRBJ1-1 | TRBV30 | TGTGCCTGCCACGGACAGGGATGGGAGACTGAAGCTTTCTTT | CACHGQGWETEAFF
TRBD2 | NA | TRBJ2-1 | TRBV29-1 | TGCAGCGTAGGACTAGGTTACAATGAGCAGTTCTTC | CSVGLGYNEQFF
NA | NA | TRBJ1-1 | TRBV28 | TGTGCCAGCAGTTTTCTGACCACTGAAGCTTTCTTT | CASSFLTTEAFF
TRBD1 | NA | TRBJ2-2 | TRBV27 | TGTGCCAGCAGTATGGGACAGGGAATGGGTAACGGGGAGCTGTTTTTT | CASSMGQGMGNGELFF
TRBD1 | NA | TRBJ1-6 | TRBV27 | TGTGCCAGCAGTTCACCGGGACAGCCAAATTCACCCCTCCACTTT | CASSSPGQPNSPLHF
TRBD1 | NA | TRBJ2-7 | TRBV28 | TGTGCCAGCAGTTTATCTGGGACAGGGTCCCACGAGCAGTACTTC | CASSLSGTGSHEQYF
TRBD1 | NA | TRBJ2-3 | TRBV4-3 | TGCGCCAGCAGCCAAGATATCGGACAGGGTTATACGCAGTATTTT | CASSQDIGQGYTQYF
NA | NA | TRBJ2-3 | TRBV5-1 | TGCGCCAGCAGCCTCGGACTGCCCACAGATACGCAGTATTTT | CASSLGLPTDTQYF
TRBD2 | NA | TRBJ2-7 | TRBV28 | TGTGCCAGCAGGATAGGAGCGGGGGGGCTACACTACGAGCAGTACTTC | CASRIGAGGLHYEQYF
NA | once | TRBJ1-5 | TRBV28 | TGTGCCAGCAGTCCCGGGGGCCGCAATCAGCCCCAGCATTTT | CASSPGGRNQPQHF
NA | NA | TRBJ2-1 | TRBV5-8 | TGTGCCAGCAGCTTGGGGGGGCTGGGGCGCTACAATGAGCAGTTCTTC | CASSLGGLGRYNEQFF
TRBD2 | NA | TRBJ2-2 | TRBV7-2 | TGTGCCAGCAGACTAGCGGGAGGGCCGAACACCGGGGAGCTGTTTTTT | CASRLAGGPNTGELFF
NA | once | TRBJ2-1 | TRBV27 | TGTGCCAGCAGTTGGGCTAGCGTCTCAACCAGGGGCAATGAGCAGTTCTTC | CASSWASVSTRGNEQFF
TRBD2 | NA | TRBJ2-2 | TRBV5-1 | TGCGCCAGCAGCTTGCCCCGACTAGCGGGGGGCAAGGACACCGGGGAGCTGTTTTTT | CASSLPRLAGGKDTGELFF
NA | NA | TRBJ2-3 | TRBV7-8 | TGTGCCAGCAGCCCCGTGGGGACCACTAGCACAGATACGCAGTATTTT | CASSPVGTTSTDTQYF
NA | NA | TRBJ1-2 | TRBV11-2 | TGTGCCAGCAGCCCGTCCCTACAGGGCTTTGTCTATGGCTACACCTTC | CASSPSLQGFVYGYTF
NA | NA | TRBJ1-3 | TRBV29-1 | TGCAGCGTTGAAAGTGGGTTCTCTGGAAACACCATATATTTT | CSVESGFSGNTIYF
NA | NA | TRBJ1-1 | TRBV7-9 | TGTGCCAGCAGCTTGGCTTGGGCCGACGCCCTGAACACTGAAGCTTTCTTT | CASSLAWADALNTEAFF
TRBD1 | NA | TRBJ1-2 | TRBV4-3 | TGCGCCAGCAGCTCCAGGACAGGGGGCGTAGGCTACACCTTC | CASSSRTGGVGYTF
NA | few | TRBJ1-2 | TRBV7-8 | TGTGCCAGCAGCTTAGAACGGAACTATGGCTACACCTTC | CASSLERNYGYTF
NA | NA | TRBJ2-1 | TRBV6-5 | TGTGCCAGCAGTTACCCTAGGGGTGGTGCTTACAATGAGCAGTTCTTC | CASSYPRGGAYNEQFF
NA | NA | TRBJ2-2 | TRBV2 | TGTGCCAGCAGTGATCCTAAATCCGGGACCCTGGTTCGGAACACCGGGGAGCTGTTTTTT | CASSDPKSGTLVRNTGELFF
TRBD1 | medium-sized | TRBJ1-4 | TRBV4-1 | TGCGCCAGCAGCCAAGGGACAGGGAATGAAAAACTGTTTTTT | CASSQGTGNEKLFF
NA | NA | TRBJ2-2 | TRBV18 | TGTGCCAGCTCACCAGAAAGGGAGCTGTTTTTT | CASSPERELFF
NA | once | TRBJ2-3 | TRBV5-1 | TGCGCCAGCAGCACCCAAGACACAGATACGCAGTATTTT | CASSTQDTDTQYF